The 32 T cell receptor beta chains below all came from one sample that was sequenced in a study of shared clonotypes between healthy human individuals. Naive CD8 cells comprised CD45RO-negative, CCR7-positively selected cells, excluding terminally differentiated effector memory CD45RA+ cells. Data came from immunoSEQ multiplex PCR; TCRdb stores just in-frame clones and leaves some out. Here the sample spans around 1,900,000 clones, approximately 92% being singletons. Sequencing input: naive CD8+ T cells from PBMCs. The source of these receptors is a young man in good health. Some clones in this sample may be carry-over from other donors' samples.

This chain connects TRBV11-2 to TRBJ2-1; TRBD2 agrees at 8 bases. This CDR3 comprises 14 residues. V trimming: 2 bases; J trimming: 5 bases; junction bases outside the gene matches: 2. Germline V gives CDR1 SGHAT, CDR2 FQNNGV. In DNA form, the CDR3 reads TGTGCCAGCAGCTTAACTAGCGGAGACAATGAGCAGTTCTTC. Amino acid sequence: CASSLTSGDNEQFF.

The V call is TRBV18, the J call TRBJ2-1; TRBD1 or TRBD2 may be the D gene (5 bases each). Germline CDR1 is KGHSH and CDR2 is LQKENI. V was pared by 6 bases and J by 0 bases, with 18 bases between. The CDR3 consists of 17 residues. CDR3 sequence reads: CASSSRAGASSYNEQFF. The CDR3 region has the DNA TGTGCCAGCTCCTCACGGGCCGGGGCAAGCTCCTACAATGAGCAGTTCTTC. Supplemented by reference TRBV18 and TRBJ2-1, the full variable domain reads NAGVMQNPRHLVRRRGQEARLRCSPMKGHSHVYWYRQLPEEGLKFMVYLQKENIIDESGMPKERFSAEFPKEGPSILRIQQVVRGDSAAYFCASSSRAGASSYNEQFFGPGTRLTVL.

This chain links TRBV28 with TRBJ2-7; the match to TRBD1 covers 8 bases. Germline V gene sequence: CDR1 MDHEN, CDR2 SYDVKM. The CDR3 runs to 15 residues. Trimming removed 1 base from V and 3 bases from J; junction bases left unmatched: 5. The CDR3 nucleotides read TGTGCCAGCAGTTTATTGCCAGGGGGCTACTACGAGCAGTACTTC. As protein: CASSLLPGGYYEQYF.

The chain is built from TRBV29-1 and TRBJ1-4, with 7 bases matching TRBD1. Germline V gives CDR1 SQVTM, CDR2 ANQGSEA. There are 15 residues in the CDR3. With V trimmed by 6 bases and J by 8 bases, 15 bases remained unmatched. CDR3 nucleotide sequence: TGCAGCGTGGGGACGTCGACAGGGCGCGGGGAAAAACTGTTTTTT. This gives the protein CSVGTSTGRGEKLFF.

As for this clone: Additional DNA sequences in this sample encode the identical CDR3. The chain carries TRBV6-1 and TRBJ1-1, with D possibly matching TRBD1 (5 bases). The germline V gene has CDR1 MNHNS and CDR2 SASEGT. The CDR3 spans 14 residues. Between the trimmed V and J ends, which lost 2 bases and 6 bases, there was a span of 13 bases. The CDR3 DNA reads TGTGCCAGCAGTGAATTAGGGTTGGGGGCTGAAGCTTTCTTT. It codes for CASSELGLGAEAFF.

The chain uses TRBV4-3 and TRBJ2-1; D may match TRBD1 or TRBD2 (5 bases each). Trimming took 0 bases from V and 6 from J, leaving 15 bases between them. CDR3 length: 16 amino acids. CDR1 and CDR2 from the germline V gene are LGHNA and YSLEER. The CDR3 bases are TGCGCCAGCAGCCAAGATCCTGAGGGGCCGAGCAATGAGCAGTTCTTC. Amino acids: CASSQDPEGPSNEQFF.

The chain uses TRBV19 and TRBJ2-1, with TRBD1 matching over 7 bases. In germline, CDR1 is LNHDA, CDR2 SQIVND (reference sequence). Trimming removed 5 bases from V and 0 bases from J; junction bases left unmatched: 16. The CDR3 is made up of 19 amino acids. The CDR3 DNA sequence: TGTGCCAGTAGTTTCGGACAGGATTACGTTCGGAGCTCCTACAATGAGCAGTTCTTC. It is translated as CASSFGQDYVRSSYNEQFF.

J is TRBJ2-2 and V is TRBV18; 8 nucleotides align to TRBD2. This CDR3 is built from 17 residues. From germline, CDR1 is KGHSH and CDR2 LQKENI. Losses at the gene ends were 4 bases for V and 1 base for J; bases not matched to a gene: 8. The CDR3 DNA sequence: TGTGCCAGCTCACTCTCCGGGACTAGTAAGAACACCGGGGAGCTGTTTTTT. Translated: CASSLSGTSKNTGELFF.

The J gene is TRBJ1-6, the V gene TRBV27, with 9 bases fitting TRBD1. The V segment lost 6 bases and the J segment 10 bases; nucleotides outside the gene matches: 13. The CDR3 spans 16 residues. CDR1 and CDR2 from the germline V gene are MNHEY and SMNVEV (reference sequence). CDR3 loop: CASSRTGQGYGSPLHF. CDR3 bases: TGTGCCAGCAGCCGCACGGGACAGGGATACGGGTCACCCCTCCACTTT.

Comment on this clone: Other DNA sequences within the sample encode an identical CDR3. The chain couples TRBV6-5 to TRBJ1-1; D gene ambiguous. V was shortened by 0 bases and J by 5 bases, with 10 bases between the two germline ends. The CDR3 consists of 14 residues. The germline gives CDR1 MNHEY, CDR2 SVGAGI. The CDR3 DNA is TGTGCCAGCAGTTACTCGGAGGGTGAGACTGAAGCTTTCTTT. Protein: CASSYSEGETEAFF.

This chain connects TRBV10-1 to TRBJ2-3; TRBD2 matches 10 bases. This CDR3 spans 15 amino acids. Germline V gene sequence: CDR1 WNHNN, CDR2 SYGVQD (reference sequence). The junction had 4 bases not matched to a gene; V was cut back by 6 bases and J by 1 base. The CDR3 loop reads CASRKSGRGTDTQYF. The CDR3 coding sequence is TGCGCCAGCAGAAAAAGCGGGAGGGGCACAGATACGCAGTATTTT.

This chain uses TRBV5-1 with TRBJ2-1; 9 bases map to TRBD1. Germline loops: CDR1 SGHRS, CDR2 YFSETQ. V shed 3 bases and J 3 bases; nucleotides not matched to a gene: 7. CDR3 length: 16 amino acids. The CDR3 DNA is TGCGCCAGCAGCTCCTCGGGGACAGGGTTCTACAATGAGCAGTTCTTC. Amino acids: CASSSSGTGFYNEQFF.

Written as DNA, the CDR3 is TGCGCCAGCAGCTCTCTGGGGGCAGGAGCTTTTGGCTACACCTTC. Its translation: CASSSLGAGAFGYTF. This chain links TRBV5-1 with TRBJ1-2; D perhaps matches TRBD1 (6 bases). CDR1 and CDR2 from the germline V gene are SGHRS and YFSETQ. Trimming cost V 3 bases and J 7 bases, with 19 bases left between them. The CDR3 runs 15 residues.

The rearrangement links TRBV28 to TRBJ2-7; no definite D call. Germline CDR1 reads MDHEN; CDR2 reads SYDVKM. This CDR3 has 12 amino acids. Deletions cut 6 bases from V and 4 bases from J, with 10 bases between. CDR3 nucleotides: TGTGCCAGCAGGGGTTACGTATACGAGCAGTACTTC. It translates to CASRGYVYEQYF. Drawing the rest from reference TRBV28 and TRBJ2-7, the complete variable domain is DVKVTQSSRYLVKRTGEKVFLECVQDMDHENMFWYRQDPGLGLRLIYFSYDVKMKEKGDIPEGYSVSREKKERFSLILESASTNQTSMYLCASRGYVYEQYFGPGTRLTVT.

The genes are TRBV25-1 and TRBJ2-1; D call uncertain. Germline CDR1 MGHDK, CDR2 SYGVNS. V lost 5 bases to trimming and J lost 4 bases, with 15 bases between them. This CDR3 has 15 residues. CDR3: CASSPGVRPYNEQFF. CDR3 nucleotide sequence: TGTGCCAGCAGTCCTGGGGTTAGACCATACAATGAGCAGTTCTTC.

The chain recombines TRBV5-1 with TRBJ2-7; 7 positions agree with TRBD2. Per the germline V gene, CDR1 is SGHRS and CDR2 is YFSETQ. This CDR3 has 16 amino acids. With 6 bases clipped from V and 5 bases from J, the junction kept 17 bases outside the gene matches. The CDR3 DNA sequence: TGCGCCAGCAACCCCCCCTCGGTTGGCGGGAGCAACGAGCAGTACTTC. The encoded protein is CASNPPSVGGSNEQYF.

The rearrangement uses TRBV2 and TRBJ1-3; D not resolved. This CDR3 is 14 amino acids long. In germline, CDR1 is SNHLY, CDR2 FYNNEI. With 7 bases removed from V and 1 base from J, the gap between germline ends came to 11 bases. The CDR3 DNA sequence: TGTGCCAGCAAGGGCAGGTCGTCTGGAAACACCATATATTTT. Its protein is CASKGRSSGNTIYF.

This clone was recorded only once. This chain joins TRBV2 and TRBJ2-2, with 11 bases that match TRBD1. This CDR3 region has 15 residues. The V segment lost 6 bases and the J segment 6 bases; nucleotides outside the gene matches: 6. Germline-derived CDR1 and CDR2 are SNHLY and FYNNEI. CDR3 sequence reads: CASSWGTGGSGELFF. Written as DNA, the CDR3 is TGTGCCAGCAGCTGGGGGACAGGGGGATCCGGGGAGCTGTTTTTT.

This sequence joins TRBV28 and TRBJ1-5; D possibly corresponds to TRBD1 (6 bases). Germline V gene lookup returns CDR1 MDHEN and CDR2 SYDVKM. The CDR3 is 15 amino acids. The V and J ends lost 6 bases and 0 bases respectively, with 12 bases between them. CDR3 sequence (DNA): TGTGCCAGCAGAACAAGGGGGTTTAGCAATCAGCCCCAGCATTTT. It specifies CASRTRGFSNQPQHF. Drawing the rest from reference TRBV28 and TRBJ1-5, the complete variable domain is DVKVTQSSRYLVKRTGEKVFLECVQDMDHENMFWYRQDPGLGLRLIYFSYDVKMKEKGDIPEGYSVSREKKERFSLILESASTNQTSMYLCASRTRGFSNQPQHFGDGTRLSIL.

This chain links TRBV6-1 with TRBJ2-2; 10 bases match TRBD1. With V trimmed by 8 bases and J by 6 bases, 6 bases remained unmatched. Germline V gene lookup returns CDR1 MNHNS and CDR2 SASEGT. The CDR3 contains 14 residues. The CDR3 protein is CASAVDRGPGELFF. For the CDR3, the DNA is TGTGCCAGCGCTGTAGACAGGGGGCCCGGGGAGCTGTTTTTT.

CDR3 coding DNA: TGCGCCAGCAGCTGGTGGTCACAGAACCAAGAGACCCAGTACTTC. Translated, it gives CASSWWSQNQETQYF. This chain links TRBV5-1 with TRBJ2-5; D gene uncertain. Germline CDR1 is SGHRS and CDR2 is YFSETQ. The germline V and J ends were trimmed by 3 bases and 0 bases, with 12 bases remaining between them. The CDR3 loop spans 15 amino acids.

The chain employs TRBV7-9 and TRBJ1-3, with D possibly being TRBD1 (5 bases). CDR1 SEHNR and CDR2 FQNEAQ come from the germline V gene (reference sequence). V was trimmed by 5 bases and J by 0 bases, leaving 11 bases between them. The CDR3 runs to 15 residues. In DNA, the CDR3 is TGTGCCAGCAGCCCACAGGAAAGCTCTGGAAACACCATATATTTT. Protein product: CASSPQESSGNTIYF.

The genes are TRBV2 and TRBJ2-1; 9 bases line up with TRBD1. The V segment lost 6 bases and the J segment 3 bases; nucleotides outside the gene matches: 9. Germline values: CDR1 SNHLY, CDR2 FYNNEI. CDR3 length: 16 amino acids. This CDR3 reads CASSRTPGQGYNEQFF. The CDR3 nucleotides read TGTGCCAGCAGCCGAACACCGGGACAGGGCTACAATGAGCAGTTCTTC.

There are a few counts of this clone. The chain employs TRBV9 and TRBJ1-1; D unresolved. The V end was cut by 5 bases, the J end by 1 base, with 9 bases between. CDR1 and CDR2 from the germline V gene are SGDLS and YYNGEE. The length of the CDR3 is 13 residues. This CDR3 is CASSTGRNTEAFF. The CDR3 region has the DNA TGTGCCAGCAGTACCGGGAGGAACACTGAAGCTTTCTTT.

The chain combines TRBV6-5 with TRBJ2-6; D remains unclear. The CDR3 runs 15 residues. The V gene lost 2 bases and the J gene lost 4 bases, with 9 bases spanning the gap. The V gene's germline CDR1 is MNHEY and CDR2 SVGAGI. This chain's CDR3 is CASSYGWGGANVLTF. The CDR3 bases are TGTGCCAGCAGTTACGGGTGGGGAGGGGCCAACGTCCTGACTTTC.

The CDR3 loop is CACERGSYEQYF. Here the CDR3 DNA reads TGTGCCTGCGAAAGAGGTTCCTACGAGCAGTACTTC. The chain recombines TRBV30 with TRBJ2-7; D not certain. Deletions cut 6 bases from V and 1 base from J, with 10 bases between. CDR1 and CDR2 from the germline V gene are GTSNPN and SVGIG (reference sequence). There are 12 residues in the CDR3. Filled out from reference TRBV30 and TRBJ2-7, the complete variable domain reads SQTIHQWPATLVQPVGSPLSLECTVEGTSNPNLYWYRQAAGRGLQLLFYSVGIGQISSEVPQNLSASRPQDRQFILSSKKLLLSDSGFYLCACERGSYEQYFGPGTRLTVT.

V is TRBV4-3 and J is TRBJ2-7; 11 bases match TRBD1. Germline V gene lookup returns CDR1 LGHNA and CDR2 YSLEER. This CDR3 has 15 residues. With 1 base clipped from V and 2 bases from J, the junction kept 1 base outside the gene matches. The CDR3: CASSQGTGGTYEQYF. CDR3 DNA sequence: TGCGCCAGCAGCCAAGGGACAGGGGGCACCTACGAGCAGTACTTC.

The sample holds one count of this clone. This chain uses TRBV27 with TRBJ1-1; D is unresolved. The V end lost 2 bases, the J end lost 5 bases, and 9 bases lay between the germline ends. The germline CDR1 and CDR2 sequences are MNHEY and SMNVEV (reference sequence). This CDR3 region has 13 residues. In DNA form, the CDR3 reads TGTGCCAGCAGTTTAATACCGGGAACTGAAGCTTTCTTT. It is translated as CASSLIPGTEAFF.

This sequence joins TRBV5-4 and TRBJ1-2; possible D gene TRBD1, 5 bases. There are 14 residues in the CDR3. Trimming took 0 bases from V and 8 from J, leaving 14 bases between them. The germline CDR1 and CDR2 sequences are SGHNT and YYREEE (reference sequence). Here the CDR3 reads CASSLVAREGGYTF. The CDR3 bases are TGTGCCAGCAGCTTGGTGGCCAGGGAGGGAGGCTACACCTTC.

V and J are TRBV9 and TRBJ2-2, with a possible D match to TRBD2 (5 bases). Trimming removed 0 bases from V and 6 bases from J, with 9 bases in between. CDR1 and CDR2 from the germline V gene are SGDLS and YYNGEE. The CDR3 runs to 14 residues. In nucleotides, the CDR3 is TGTGCCAGCAGCGTAGGACTAAGGGCCGGGGAGCTGTTTTTT. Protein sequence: CASSVGLRAGELFF.

The CDR3 loop is CSVEDLRSGRAGQFF. The CDR3 DNA is TGCAGCGTTGAAGATCTTAGAAGCGGGAGGGCCGGGCAGTTCTTC. The J gene is TRBJ2-1, the V gene TRBV29-1; 10 bases map to TRBD2. V shed 0 bases and J 12 bases; nucleotides not matched to a gene: 11. The CDR3 extends over 15 amino acids. The germline V gene encodes CDR1 SQVTM and CDR2 ANQGSEA.

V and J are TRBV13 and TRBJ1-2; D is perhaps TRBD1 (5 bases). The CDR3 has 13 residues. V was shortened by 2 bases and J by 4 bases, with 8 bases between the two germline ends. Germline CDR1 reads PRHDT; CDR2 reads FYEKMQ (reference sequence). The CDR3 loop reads CASSLQGSYGYTF. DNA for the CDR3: TGTGCCAGCAGCTTACAGGGTAGCTATGGCTACACCTTC.